The 3 T cell receptor beta chains below come from one sample, sequenced in a study of blood T cell repertoires in COVID-19. Clones were read by immunoSEQ multiplex PCR, and TCRdb kept only the in-frame ones, dropping some. This sample has about 520,000 clones, with approximately 83% found just once. Material for sequencing was peripheral blood. These receptors came from a human donor in a cohort sampled during active COVID-19.

J is TRBJ1-1 and V is TRBV19; TRBD1 is a possible D gene (6 bases). Germline V gene sequence: CDR1 LNHDA, CDR2 SQIVND (reference sequence). V was trimmed by 5 bases and J by 1 base, leaving 11 bases between them. The CDR3 contains 14 residues. The CDR3 nucleotides read TGTGCCAGTAGTGGTTCGACAGGGAACACTGAAGCTTTCTTT. It encodes CASSGSTGNTEAFF.

This clone was detected only once. The J gene is TRBJ1-1, the V gene TRBV18; D is undetermined. The CDR3 covers 13 residues. The V end lost 6 bases, the J end lost 4 bases, and 12 bases lay between the germline ends. Germline CDR1 is KGHSH and CDR2 is LQKENI. CDR3 region: CASSPSEGTEAFF. The CDR3 region has the DNA TGTGCCAGCTCCCCTTCGGAGGGCACTGAAGCTTTCTTT. Filled out from reference TRBV18 and TRBJ1-1, the complete variable domain reads NAGVMQNPRHLVRRRGQEARLRCSPMKGHSHVYWYRQLPEEGLKFMVYLQKENIIDESGMPKERFSAEFPKEGPSILRIQQVVRGDSAAYFCASSPSEGTEAFFGQGTRLTVV.

This clone was detected only a few times. The V call is TRBV9, the J call TRBJ2-2; TRBD1 matches 8 bases. This CDR3 has 15 residues. Per the germline V gene, CDR1 is SGDLS and CDR2 is YYNGEE. Germline trimming cut 6 bases from V and 3 bases from J; bases unmatched to any gene: 7. The CDR3 region has the DNA TGTGCCAGCAAGTCCCCGACAGGGGACACCGGGGAGCTGTTTTTT. Its translation: CASKSPTGDTGELFF.